This T cell receptor beta chain is drawn from a study of CD8+CD57+ T cells in acquired aplastic anemia. The overall study: Sorting CD4+ and CD8+ cells gave DNA averaging approximately 3 ug.

Study-wide results and limits: Patients did not significantly differ from controls in CD8+ Simpson's diversity. Overlapping CD8+ CDR3 repertoires of patients and controls contained about 27 shared sequences.

Flow cytometry had shown expanded CD8+CD57+ cells in the patients chosen for sequencing. TCR beta VDJ and CDR3 were profiled, and genomic DNA was the template. From the reads, TCRdb called clonotypes with MiXCR, one entry per CDR3 protein. The sample consists of 150,000 to 200,000 distinct CDR3 sequences, less than 60% of them appearing once. The table lists this clonotype with many counts. Antigen unknown. The sequence was obtained from a human donor with aplastic anemia. Sequenced material: sorted CD4+, CD8+, or CD8+CD57+ T cells (not recorded which) from PBMCs.

The CDR3 nucleotides read TGTGCCAGCAGCTCGGGACAGACAACTAATGAAAAACTGTTTTTT. Translated, it gives CASSSGQTTNEKLFF. This chain uses TRBV7-9 with TRBJ1-4, with 7 bases fitting TRBD1. Germline V lookup: CDR1 SEHNR, CDR2 FQNEAQ (reference sequence). The length of the CDR3 is 15 residues. V shed 4 bases and J 0 bases; nucleotides not matched to a gene: 2.